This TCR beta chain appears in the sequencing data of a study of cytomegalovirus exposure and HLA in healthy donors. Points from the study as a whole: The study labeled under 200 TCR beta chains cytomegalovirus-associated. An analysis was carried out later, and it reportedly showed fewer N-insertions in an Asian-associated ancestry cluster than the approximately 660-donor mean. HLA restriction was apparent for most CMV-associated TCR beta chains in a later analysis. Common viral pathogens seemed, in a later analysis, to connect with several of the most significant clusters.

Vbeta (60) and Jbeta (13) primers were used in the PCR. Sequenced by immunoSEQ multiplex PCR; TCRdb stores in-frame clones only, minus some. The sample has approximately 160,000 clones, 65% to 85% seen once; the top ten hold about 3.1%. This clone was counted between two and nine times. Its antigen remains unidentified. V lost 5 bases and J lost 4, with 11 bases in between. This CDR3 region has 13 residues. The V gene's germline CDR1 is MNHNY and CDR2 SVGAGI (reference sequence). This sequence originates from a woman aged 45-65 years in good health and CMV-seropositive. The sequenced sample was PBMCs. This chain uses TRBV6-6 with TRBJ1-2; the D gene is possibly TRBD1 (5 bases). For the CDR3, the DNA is TGTGCCAGCAGTGGACACTCAGCCTATGGCTACACCTTC. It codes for CASSGHSAYGYTF.